A single sample is the source of the 2 T cell receptor beta chains below, sequenced in a study of Graves' ophthalmopathy and Graves' hyperthyroidism. As the template, RNA transcripts were used to amplify TCR beta CDR3 regions. In the first round, RT-PCR was carried out with HTBI primers, and a multiplex PCR formed the second round. TCRdb re-analysed the multiplex PCR reads in MiXCR, keeping a single row per CDR3 protein. The profile shows hundreds of thousands of distinct CDR3 sequences, around 20% of them singletons. Source material: peripheral blood. Source of these receptors: a woman between 18 and 29 years old with stable Graves' hyperthyroidism.

V is TRBV25-1 and J is TRBJ1-5; D not certain. V was cut by 4 bases and J by 0 bases, with 10 bases left in between. CDR1 is MGHDK and CDR2 is SYGVNS in the germline V gene. CDR3 length: 15 residues. DNA for the CDR3: TGTGCCAGCAGTGGAGATGGAAATAGCAATCAGCCCCAGCATTTT. Protein: CASSGDGNSNQPQHF.

This clonotype was seen at least ten times. The rearrangement uses TRBV11-2 and TRBJ2-7, with 8 nucleotides matching TRBD1. Germline V gene lookup returns CDR1 SGHAT and CDR2 FQNNGV. The trim removed 8 bases at V and 5 bases at J, leaving 8 bases unmatched. CDR3 length equals 13 residues. The CDR3 here is CASGRGLVNEQYF. CDR3 in DNA: TGTGCCAGCGGCAGGGGGCTGGTGAACGAGCAGTACTTC.